This T cell receptor (beta chain) was found in a study of blood T cell repertoires in COVID-19. Germline-derived CDR1 and CDR2 are LGHDT and YNNKEL (reference sequence). This CDR3 region has 18 residues. Losses at the gene ends were 4 bases for V and 2 bases for J; bases not matched to a gene: 9. Assay used: immunoSEQ multiplex PCR; TCRdb lists only in-frame clones, some missing. In the table there are approximately 150,000 clones, about nine tenths of which are singletons. The chain links TRBV3-1 (or the pseudogene TRBV3-2) to TRBJ2-3; 13 positions agree with TRBD2. This TCR came from a human donor with COVID-19, enrolled during active disease. The donor label of this sample is uncertain. Specimen: peripheral blood. The CDR3 protein is CASSRLPGLAGITDTQYF. Here the CDR3 DNA reads TGTGCCAGCAGCCGTCTCCCGGGACTAGCGGGGATCACAGATACGCAGTATTTT.